This entry is about one T cell receptor beta chain. Here immunoSEQ multiplex PCR was the method, and the copy in TCRdb shows in-frame clones only, minus some. Of around 250,000 clones in the sample, 87% are singletons; the top ten hold 2.9%. The CDR3 consists of 16 residues. In germline, CDR1 is GTSNPN, CDR2 SVGIG (reference sequence). Trimming took 7 bases from V and 3 from J; bases not matched to a gene: 16. This entry is derived from a study of Ad26.COV2.S vaccination and SARS-CoV-2 variants. Specified treatment: roughly 19 received Ad26.COV2.S at low or high dose, single or two shots; roughly 5 received placebo; per-sample allocation not given. Collection of the samples took place on day 63 after the first injection of vaccine or placebo. Boston hosted the donor, who was an adult aged 18-55 years.

Here the sequenced sample was peripheral blood, taken in a trial of Ad26.COV2.S vaccine versus placebo. This receptor was taken from a person between 18 and 65 years old who received the Ad26.COV2.S COVID-19 vaccine or a placebo. This chain connects TRBV30 to TRBJ1-1, with 8 bases lining up with TRBD1. The CDR3 coding sequence is TGTGCCTCCCGAAAGACAGGGGCAGTTTTGTACACTGAAGCTTTCTTT. Encoded protein: CASRKTGAVLYTEAFF.